These 4 T cell receptor beta chains were all obtained from the same sample, sequenced in a study of T cell responses to AZD1222 COVID-19 vaccine. Method: immunoSEQ multiplex PCR; TCRdb's copy keeps in-frame clones and lacks some. This sample has around 70,000 clones, with 85% found just once. The sequencing here drew on peripheral blood, taken on day 0 of AZD1222 vaccination. These receptors came from an adult in good health.

The chain is built from TRBV7-9 and TRBJ1-4; D is possibly TRBD1 (5 bases). The CDR3 runs 13 residues. V was shortened by 1 base and J by 7 bases, with 7 bases between the two germline ends. CDR1 is SEHNR, CDR2 FQNEAQ, per germline (reference sequence). The CDR3 bases are TGTGCCAGCAGCTTAGTGGGACTTGAAAAACTGTTTTTT. Its translation: CASSLVGLEKLFF.

The chain links TRBV7-9 to TRBJ2-2; D is uncertain. Germline V CDR1 and CDR2: SEHNR, FQNEAQ (reference sequence). This CDR3 region has 14 residues. Trimming cost V 3 bases and J 4 bases, with 9 bases left between them. The CDR3 protein is CASSLGTGTGELFF. The CDR3 region has the DNA TGTGCCAGCAGCTTGGGAACGGGCACCGGGGAGCTGTTTTTT. The whole variable domain, filled in from reference TRBV7-9 and TRBJ2-2, reads DTGVSQNPRHKITKRGQNVTFRCDPISEHNRLYWYRQTLGQGPEFLTYFQNEAQLEKSRLLSDRFSAERPKGSFSTLEIQRTEQGDSAMYLCASSLGTGTGELFFGEGSRLTVL.

J is TRBJ1-3 and V is TRBV5-1, with D unclear. This CDR3 spans 14 amino acids. In germline, CDR1 is SGHRS, CDR2 YFSETQ. Trimming stripped 0 bases from V and 4 bases from J, with 8 bases between. This CDR3 reads CASSLEPTGNTIYF. The CDR3 region has the DNA TGCGCCAGCAGCTTGGAGCCGACAGGAAACACCATATATTTT.

The chain carries TRBV4-2 and TRBJ1-2; possible D gene TRBD1, 6 bases. CDR1 is LGHNA and CDR2 is YNFKEQ in the germline V gene. Between the trimmed V and J ends, which lost 0 bases and 0 bases, there was a span of 11 bases. The CDR3 contains 16 residues. The CDR3 sequence: CASSQDSAGANYGYTF. In nucleotides, the CDR3 is TGTGCCAGCAGCCAAGATTCGGCAGGGGCTAACTATGGCTACACCTTC.